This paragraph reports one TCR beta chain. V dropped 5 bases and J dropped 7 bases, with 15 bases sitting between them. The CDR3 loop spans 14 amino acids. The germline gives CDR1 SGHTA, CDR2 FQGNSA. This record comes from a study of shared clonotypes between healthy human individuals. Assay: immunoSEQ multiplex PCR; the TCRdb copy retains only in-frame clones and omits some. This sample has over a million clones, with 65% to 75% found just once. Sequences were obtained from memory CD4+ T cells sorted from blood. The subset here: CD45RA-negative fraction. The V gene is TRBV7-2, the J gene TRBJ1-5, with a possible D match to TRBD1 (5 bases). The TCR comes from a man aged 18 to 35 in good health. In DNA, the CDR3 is TGTGCCAGCAGCCCGGACCCCTGGGGGCAGCCCCAGCATTTT. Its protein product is CASSPDPWGQPQHF.